The source of this T cell receptor (beta chain) is a study of T cell responses to AZD1222 COVID-19 vaccine. The length of the CDR3 is 15 residues. With 3 bases removed from V and 4 bases from J, the gap between germline ends came to 13 bases. Germline CDR1 LNHDA, CDR2 SQIVND (reference sequence). Profiling relied on immunoSEQ multiplex PCR, and the TCRdb table lists in-frame clones only, not all of them. The top ten hold approximately 21% of the sample, which has 90,000 or so clones, roughly 90% seen once. J is TRBJ1-5 and V is TRBV19, with D perhaps matching TRBD1 (5 bases). The material was peripheral blood, obtained on day 0 of AZD1222 vaccination. The TCR originated in an adult in good health. The CDR3 nucleotides read TGTGCCAGTAGTATGGGCAGGGAGACGAATCAGCCCCAGCATTTT. Translating it yields CASSMGRETNQPQHF.